One sample yielded the 14 T cell receptor beta chains listed below, sequenced in a study of T cell responses to AZD1222 COVID-19 vaccine. Sequencing was performed with immunoSEQ multiplex PCR; in TCRdb, only in-frame clones are kept and a portion is missing. This sample has 150,000 to 200,000 clones, with approximately 93% found just once. This material consisted of peripheral blood, taken on day 0 of AZD1222 vaccination. These receptors were collected from an adult in good health.

The chain has TRBV5-1 and TRBJ2-3, with 7 bases that match TRBD1. CDR1 and CDR2 from the germline V gene are SGHRS and YFSETQ. With V trimmed by 4 bases and J by 6 bases, 11 bases remained unmatched. CDR3 length equals 15 residues. The CDR3, as DNA: TGCGCCAGCAGCCGAGAGGGACAGCCCATCGATACGCAGTATTTT. Translated, it gives CASSREGQPIDTQYF.

The chain recombines TRBV11-2 with TRBJ1-3; D might be TRBD1 (5 bases). CDR3 length: 14 amino acids. The V gene's germline CDR1 is SGHAT and CDR2 FQNNGV. Deletions cut 2 bases from V and 9 bases from J, with 14 bases between. The CDR3 sequence: CASSLWVQAGTIYF. For the CDR3, the DNA is TGTGCCAGCAGCTTATGGGTACAGGCCGGCACCATATATTTT.

This chain joins TRBV6-5 and TRBJ1-1; no clear D. V lost 6 bases to trimming and J lost 1 base, with 12 bases between them. CDR1 is MNHEY and CDR2 is SVGAGI in the germline V gene. The CDR3 loop spans 14 amino acids. The DNA of the CDR3 is TGTGCCAGCAGGCGAGGGTTTGGGAACACTGAAGCTTTCTTT. Translation: CASRRGFGNTEAFF.

The V gene is TRBV15, the J gene TRBJ2-1; D gene ambiguous. This CDR3 is 14 amino acids long. Trimming removed 1 base at V and 10 bases at J, with 14 bases between. The V gene's germline CDR1 is LNHNV and CDR2 YYDKDF (reference sequence). The CDR3 region has the DNA TGTGCCACCAGCAGAGCGTTAGTACCCGGGGAGCAGTTCTTC. Amino acid sequence: CATSRALVPGEQFF.

V is TRBV7-6 and J is TRBJ1-2, with TRBD1 identical over 7 bases. Germline assignment: CDR1 SGHVS and CDR2 FNYEAQ. The CDR3 is 16 residues long. The V segment lost 4 bases and the J segment 4 bases; nucleotides outside the gene matches: 12. The CDR3 DNA reads TGTGCCAGCAGCTCTGGACTAGACAGGGCAAGCTATGGCTACACCTTC. Its translation: CASSSGLDRASYGYTF.

The chain couples TRBV9 to TRBJ1-6; D is ambiguous. This CDR3 is 14 amino acids long. V shed 3 bases and J shed 5 bases, with 9 bases lying between them. Per the germline V gene, CDR1 is SGDLS and CDR2 is YYNGEE. CDR3: CASSEDADNSPLHF. CDR3 in DNA: TGTGCCAGCAGCGAGGACGCGGATAATTCACCCCTCCACTTT. The whole variable domain, filled in from reference TRBV9 and TRBJ1-6, reads DSGVTQTPKHLITATGQRVTLRCSPRSGDLSVYWYQQSLDQGLQFLIQYYNGEERAKGNILERFSAQQFPDLHSELNLSSLELGDSALYFCASSEDADNSPLHFGNGTRLTVT.

This clone has a handful of counts. The chain employs TRBV24-1 and TRBJ2-1; 9 positions agree with TRBD2. The trim removed 6 bases at V and 7 bases at J, leaving 12 bases unmatched. Germline V gives CDR1 KGHDR, CDR2 SFDVKD. This CDR3 is built from 16 residues. CDR3 nucleotide sequence: TGTGCCACCAGTTCTAGGTATAGCGGGAGAAGGAATGAGCAGTTCTTC. Its translation: CATSSRYSGRRNEQFF.

The rearrangement links TRBV27 to TRBJ1-5, with D possibly TRBD1 on 5 matching bases. Per germline, CDR1 MNHEY and CDR2 SMNVEV (reference sequence). The CDR3 has 16 amino acids. V lost 3 bases and J lost 2, with 14 bases in between. CDR3 region: CASSFNRPGGNQPQHF. The CDR3 nucleotides are TGTGCCAGCAGTTTTAACAGGCCGGGGGGCAATCAGCCCCAGCATTTT.

V is TRBV19 and J is TRBJ1-5, with a possible D match to TRBD1 (5 bases). The CDR3 sequence is 17 residues long. The germline gives CDR1 LNHDA, CDR2 SQIVND (reference sequence). V was shortened by 3 bases and J by 10 bases, with 25 bases between the two germline ends. This CDR3 reads CASSIKWGPQILFPQHF. The CDR3 bases are TGTGCCAGTAGTATTAAGTGGGGACCCCAAATTCTATTCCCCCAGCATTTT. Supplemented by reference TRBV19 and TRBJ1-5, the full variable domain reads DGGITQSPKYLFRKEGQNVTLSCEQNLNHDAMYWYRQDPGQGLRLIYYSQIVNDFQKGDIAEGYSVSREKKESFPLTVTSAQKNPTAFYLCASSIKWGPQILFPQHFGDGTRLSIL.

This clone was picked up a small number of times. The chain links TRBV7-8 to TRBJ2-5; D is undetermined. V was shortened by 7 bases and J by 5 bases, with 20 bases between the two germline ends. The CDR3 consists of 15 residues. Per the germline V gene, CDR1 is SGHVS and CDR2 is FQNEAQ. CDR3 residues: CASIEESAITETQYF. DNA for the CDR3: TGTGCCAGCATTGAGGAGTCGGCCATTACGGAGACCCAGTACTTC.

The chain links TRBV14 to TRBJ1-2; 8 bases align to TRBD1. CDR3 size: 13 residues. V lost 3 bases, J lost 9 bases, and 6 bases stayed unmatched. Germline lookup yields CDR1 SGHDN and CDR2 FVKESK. CDR3 in amino acids: CASSQGTGLSYTF. For the CDR3, the DNA is TGTGCCAGCAGCCAGGGGACAGGTCTTAGCTACACCTTC.

V and J are TRBV9 and TRBJ1-1, with D uncertain. CDR3 length: 12 residues. Germline assignment: CDR1 SGDLS and CDR2 YYNGEE. V was pared by 3 bases and J by 5 bases, with 8 bases between. In DNA form, the CDR3 reads TGTGCCAGCAGCGAGGCGGGAACTGAAGCTTTCTTT. Its protein is CASSEAGTEAFF.

This chain connects TRBV5-1 to TRBJ1-1; D not certain. The germline V gene encodes CDR1 SGHRS and CDR2 YFSETQ. V lost 4 bases, J lost 4 bases, and 11 bases lay in between. The CDR3 has 13 amino acids. In DNA, the CDR3 is TGCGCCAGCAGCGAAGGACCCAGCACTGAAGCTTTCTTT. This codes for CASSEGPSTEAFF.

J is TRBJ1-2 and V is TRBV27; D not resolved. This CDR3 has 13 residues. V was clipped by 3 bases and J by 6 bases, with 11 bases between them. From germline, CDR1 is MNHEY and CDR2 SMNVEV (reference sequence). As DNA, the CDR3 is TGTGCCAGCAGTTTTGTCAGCTCTAATGGCTACACCTTC. Protein sequence: CASSFVSSNGYTF.